The present T cell receptor (beta chain) was sequenced within a study of shared clonotypes between healthy human individuals. Whole-study results and caveats: Clonotype sharing among donors was thought likely to change with sequencing depth.

Genomic DNA of each subset was evenly split across several immunoSEQ plates. The table came from immunoSEQ multiplex PCR; TCRdb's copy has only in-frame clones and leaves some out. Among over a million clones listed, approximately 76% were seen once. Regarding this clone: Its matching antigen is unknown.

In germline, CDR1 is DFQATT, CDR2 SNEGSKA (reference sequence). This CDR3 contains 11 residues. V lost 2 bases, J lost 11 bases, and 12 bases lay in between. V usage is TRBV20-1 and J usage is TRBJ2-5; tentatively, D is TRBD1 or TRBD2 (6 bases each). Source material: memory CD4+ T cells sorted from blood. Subset of the sample: CD45RA-negative fraction. This receptor was identified in a young man in good health. The DNA for the CDR3 is TGCAGTGCTAGATACTCGGGGGCACAGTACTTC. Translation: CSARYSGAQYF.